Described below is a single T cell receptor beta chain sequence and its context. Antigen specificity is unknown. The sample belongs to a study of T cells expressing NK-cell markers. Overall study context: It was sorted CD3+CD56-NKG2C+, CD3+CD56+NKG2C- and CD3+CD56+NKG2C+ T cells that provided the TCR beta repertoires.

It was by 5'RACE template switching with UMIs that TCR beta cDNA was made. Each CDR3 protein gets one entry in TCRdb, which reprocessed the 5' RACE reads and gives no DNA. The sample table includes some 460,000 distinct CDR3 sequences. Study findings and constraints: NKG2C+ dominant clonotypes from a handful of donors made up about 1.0-7.5% of CD8+ T cells. Leadership of the CD3+CD56-NKG2C+ fraction also belonged to these clonotypes in several donors.

This CDR3 spans 13 amino acids. Germline CDR1 is SGHTA and CDR2 is FQGNSA. Sequences were obtained from blood T cells: a sorted CD56 or NKG2C T cell subset, CD4+ or CD8+ T cells, or bulk PBMC T cells (not recorded which). This chain links TRBV7-2 with TRBJ2-7. The receptor comes from a woman aged 45-65 years in good health. The CDR3 protein is CASSLAVSYEQYF.